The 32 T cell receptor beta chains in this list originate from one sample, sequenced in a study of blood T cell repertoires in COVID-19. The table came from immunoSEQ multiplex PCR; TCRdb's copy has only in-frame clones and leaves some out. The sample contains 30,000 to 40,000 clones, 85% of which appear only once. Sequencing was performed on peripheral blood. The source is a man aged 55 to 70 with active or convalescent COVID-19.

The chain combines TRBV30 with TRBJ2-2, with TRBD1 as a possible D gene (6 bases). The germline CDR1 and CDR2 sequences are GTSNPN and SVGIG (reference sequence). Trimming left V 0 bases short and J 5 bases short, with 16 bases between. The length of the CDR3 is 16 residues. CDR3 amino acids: CAWSVGKAGVTGELFF. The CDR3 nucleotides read TGTGCCTGGAGTGTAGGGAAGGCAGGGGTGACCGGGGAGCTGTTTTTT.

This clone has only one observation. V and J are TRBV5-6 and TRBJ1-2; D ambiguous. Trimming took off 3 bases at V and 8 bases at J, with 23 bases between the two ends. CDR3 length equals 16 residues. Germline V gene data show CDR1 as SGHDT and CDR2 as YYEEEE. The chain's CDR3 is CASSSWIRVPEGGYTF. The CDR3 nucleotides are TGTGCCAGCAGCTCTTGGATTCGGGTTCCTGAGGGCGGCTACACCTTC. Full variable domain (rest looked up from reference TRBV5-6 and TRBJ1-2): DAGVTQSPTHLIKTRGQQVTLRCSPKSGHDTVSWYQQALGQGPQFIFQYYEEEERQRGNFPDRFSGHQFPNYSSELNVNALLLGDSALYLCASSSWIRVPEGGYTFGSGTRLTVV.

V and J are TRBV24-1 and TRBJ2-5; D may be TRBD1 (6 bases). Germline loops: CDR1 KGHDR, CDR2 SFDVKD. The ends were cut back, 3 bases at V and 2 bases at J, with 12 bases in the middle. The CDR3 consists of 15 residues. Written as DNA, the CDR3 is TGTGCCACCAGTGATCCCAGACAGGCACAAGAGACCCAGTACTTC. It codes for CATSDPRQAQETQYF.

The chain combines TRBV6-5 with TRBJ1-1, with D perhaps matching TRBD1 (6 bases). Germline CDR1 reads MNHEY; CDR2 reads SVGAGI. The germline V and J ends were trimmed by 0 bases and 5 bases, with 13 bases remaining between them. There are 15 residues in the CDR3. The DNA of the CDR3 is TGTGCCAGCAGTTACTCGAGAAGGGGGGGGACTGAAGCTTTCTTT. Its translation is CASSYSRRGGTEAFF.

For the CDR3, the DNA is TGCGCCAGCAGCTTGACTAGCGGGGGCTACAATGAGCAGTTCTTC. It codes for CASSLTSGGYNEQFF. The chain employs TRBV5-1 and TRBJ2-1; TRBD2 aligns across 11 bases. This CDR3 is built from 15 residues. Germline V CDR1 and CDR2: SGHRS, YFSETQ. J gave up 3 bases and V 1 base, and 0 bases lay outside the gene matches.

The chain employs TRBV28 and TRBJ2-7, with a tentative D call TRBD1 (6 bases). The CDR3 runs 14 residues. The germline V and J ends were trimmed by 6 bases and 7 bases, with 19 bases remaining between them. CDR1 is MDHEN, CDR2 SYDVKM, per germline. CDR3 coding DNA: TGTGCCAGCAGACCATCACAGGGCCCGGGGGAGCAGTACGTC. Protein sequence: CASRPSQGPGEQYV.

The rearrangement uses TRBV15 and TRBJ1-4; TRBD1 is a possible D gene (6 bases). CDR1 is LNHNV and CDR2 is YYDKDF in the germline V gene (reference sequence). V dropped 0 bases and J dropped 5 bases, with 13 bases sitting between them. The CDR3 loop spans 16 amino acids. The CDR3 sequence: CATSRDPTGTNEKLFF. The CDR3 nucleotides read TGTGCCACCAGCAGAGATCCAACAGGGACGAATGAAAAACTGTTTTTT.

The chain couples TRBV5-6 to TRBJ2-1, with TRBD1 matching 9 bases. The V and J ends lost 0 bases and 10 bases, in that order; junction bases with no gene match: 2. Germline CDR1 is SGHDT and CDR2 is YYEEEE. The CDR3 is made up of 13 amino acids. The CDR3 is CASSLGGTGEQFF. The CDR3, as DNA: TGTGCCAGCAGCTTGGGAGGGACAGGGGAGCAGTTCTTC.

The CDR3 nucleotides read TGTGCCAGCAGCGCAAACGTAGCGGGGGGGGCCTACAATGAGCAGTTCTTC. Amino acids: CASSANVAGGAYNEQFF. The chain links TRBV9 to TRBJ2-1, with 11 bases that match TRBD2. Germline V gene lookup returns CDR1 SGDLS and CDR2 YYNGEE. This CDR3 region has 17 residues. V gave up 3 bases and J gave up 2 bases; unmatched junction bases: 7.

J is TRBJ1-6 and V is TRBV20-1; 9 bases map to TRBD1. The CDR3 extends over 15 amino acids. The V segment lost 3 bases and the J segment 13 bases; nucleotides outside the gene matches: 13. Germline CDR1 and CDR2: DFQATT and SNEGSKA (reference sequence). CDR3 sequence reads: CSASTHRDREKPLHF. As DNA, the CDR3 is TGCAGTGCTAGTACCCACCGGGACAGGGAGAAGCCCCTCCACTTT.

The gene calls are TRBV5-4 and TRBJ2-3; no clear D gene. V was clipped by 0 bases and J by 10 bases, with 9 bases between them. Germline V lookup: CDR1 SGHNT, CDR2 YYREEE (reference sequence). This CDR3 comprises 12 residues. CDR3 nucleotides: TGTGCCAGCAGCTTGGACCAGGAAGCGCAGTATTTT. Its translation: CASSLDQEAQYF. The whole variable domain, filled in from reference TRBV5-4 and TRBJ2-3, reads ETGVTQSPTHLIKTRGQQVTLRCSSQSGHNTVSWYQQALGQGPQFIFQYYREEENGRGNFPPRFSGLQFPNYSSELNVNALELDDSALYLCASSLDQEAQYFGPGTRLTVL.

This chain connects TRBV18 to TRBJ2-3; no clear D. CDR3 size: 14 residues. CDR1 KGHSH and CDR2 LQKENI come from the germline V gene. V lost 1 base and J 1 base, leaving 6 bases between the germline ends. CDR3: CASSPQSGTDTQYF. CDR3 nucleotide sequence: TGTGCCAGCTCACCACAGAGCGGCACAGATACGCAGTATTTT.

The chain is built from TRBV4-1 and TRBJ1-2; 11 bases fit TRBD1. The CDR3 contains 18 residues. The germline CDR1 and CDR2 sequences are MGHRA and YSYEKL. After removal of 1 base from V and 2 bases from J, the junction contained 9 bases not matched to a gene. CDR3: CASSQGGQGARINYGYTF. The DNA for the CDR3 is TGCGCCAGCAGCCAAGGAGGACAGGGGGCGCGTATAAACTATGGCTACACCTTC.

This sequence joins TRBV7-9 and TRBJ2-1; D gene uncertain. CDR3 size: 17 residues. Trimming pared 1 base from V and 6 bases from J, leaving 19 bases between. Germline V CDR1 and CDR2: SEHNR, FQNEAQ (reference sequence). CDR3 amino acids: CASSLVLWSSATNEQFF. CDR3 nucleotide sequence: TGTGCCAGCAGCTTAGTTTTATGGTCGAGTGCTACCAATGAGCAGTTCTTC.

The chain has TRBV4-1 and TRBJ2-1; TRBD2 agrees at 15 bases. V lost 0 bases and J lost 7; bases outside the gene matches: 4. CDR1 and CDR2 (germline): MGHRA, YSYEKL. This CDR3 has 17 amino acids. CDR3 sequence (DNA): TGCGCCAGCAGCCAAGAGAGGGGACTAGCGGGAGGAAATGAGCAGTTCTTC. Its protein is CASSQERGLAGGNEQFF.

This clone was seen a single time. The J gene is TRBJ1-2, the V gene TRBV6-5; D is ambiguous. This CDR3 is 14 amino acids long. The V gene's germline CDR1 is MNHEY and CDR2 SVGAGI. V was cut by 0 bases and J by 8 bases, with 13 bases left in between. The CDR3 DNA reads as TGTGCCAGCAGTTACTCGATGGCTCCAGGAGGCTACACCTTC. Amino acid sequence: CASSYSMAPGGYTF.

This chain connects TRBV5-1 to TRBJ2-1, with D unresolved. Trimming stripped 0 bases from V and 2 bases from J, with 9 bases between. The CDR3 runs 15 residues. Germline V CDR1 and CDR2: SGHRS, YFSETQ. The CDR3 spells CASSLGLLPYNEQFF. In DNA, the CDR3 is TGCGCCAGCAGCTTGGGTCTACTGCCCTACAATGAGCAGTTCTTC.

The CDR3 loop reads CASSEQGIEQYV. CDR3 coding DNA: TGTGCCAGCAGCGAACAGGGTATCGAGCAGTACGTC. The gene calls are TRBV5-5 and TRBJ2-7; possible D gene TRBD1, 6 bases. CDR3 size: 12 residues. The germline V gene has CDR1 SGHKS and CDR2 YYEKEE (reference sequence). V was clipped by 4 bases and J by 6 bases, with 11 bases between them.

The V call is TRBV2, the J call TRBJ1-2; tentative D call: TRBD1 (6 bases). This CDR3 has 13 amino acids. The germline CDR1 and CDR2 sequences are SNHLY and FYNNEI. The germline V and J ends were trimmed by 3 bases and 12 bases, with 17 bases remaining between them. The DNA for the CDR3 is TGTGCCAGCAGTGAGTACAGGGCTTGGGAAGACACCTTC. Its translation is CASSEYRAWEDTF.

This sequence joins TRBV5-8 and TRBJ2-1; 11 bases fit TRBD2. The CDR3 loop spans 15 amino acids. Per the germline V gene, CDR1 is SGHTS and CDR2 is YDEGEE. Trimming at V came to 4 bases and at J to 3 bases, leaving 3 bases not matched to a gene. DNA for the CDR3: TGTGCCAGCAGCAAAGGGACTAGCGGCTACAATGAGCAGTTCTTC. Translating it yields CASSKGTSGYNEQFF.

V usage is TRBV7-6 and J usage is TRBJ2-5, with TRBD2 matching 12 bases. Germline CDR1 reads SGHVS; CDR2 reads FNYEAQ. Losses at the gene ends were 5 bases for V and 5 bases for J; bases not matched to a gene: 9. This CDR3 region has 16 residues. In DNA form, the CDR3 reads TGTGCCAGCAGCGTCAGACTAGCGGGAGCTGGGGAGACCCAGTACTTC. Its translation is CASSVRLAGAGETQYF.

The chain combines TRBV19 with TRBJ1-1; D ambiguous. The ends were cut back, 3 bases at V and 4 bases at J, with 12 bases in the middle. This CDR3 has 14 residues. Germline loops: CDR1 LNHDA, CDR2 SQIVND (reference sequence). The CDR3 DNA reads TGTGCCAGTAGTATCTCGGGTGGGTCCACTGAAGCTTTCTTT. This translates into CASSISGGSTEAFF.

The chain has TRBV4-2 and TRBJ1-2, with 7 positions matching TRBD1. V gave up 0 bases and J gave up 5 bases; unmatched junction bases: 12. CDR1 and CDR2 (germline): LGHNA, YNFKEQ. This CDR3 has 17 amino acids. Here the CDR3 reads CASSQEGRDSFLYGYTF. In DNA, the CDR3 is TGTGCCAGCAGCCAAGAAGGAAGGGACAGCTTTCTTTATGGCTACACCTTC.

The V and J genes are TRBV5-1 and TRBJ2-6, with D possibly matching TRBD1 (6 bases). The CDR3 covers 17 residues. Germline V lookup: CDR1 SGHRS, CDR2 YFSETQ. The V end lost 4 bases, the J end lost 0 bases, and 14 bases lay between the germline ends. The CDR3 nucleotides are TGCGCCAGCAGCCAAACGGGACACAACTCTGGGGCCAACGTCCTGACTTTC. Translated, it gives CASSQTGHNSGANVLTF.

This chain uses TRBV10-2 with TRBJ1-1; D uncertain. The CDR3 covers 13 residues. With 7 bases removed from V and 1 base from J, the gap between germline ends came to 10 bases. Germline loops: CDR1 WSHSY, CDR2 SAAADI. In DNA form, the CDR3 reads TGCGCCAGCATTTGGGAGGGGAACACTGAAGCTTTCTTT. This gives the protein CASIWEGNTEAFF.

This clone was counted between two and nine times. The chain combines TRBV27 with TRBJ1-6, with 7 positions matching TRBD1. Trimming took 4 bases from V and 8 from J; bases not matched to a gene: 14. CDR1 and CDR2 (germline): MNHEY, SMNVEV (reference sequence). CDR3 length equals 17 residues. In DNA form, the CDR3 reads TGTGCCAGCAGTTCCCCGAATAGGGGGCGGTTGGATTCACCCCTCCACTTT. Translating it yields CASSSPNRGRLDSPLHF.

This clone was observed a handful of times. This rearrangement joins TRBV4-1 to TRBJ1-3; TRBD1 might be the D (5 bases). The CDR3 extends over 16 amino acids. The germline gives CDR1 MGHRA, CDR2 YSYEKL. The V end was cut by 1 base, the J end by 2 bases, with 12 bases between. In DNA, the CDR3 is TGCGCCAGCAGCCAAGGTATGGCAGGGACTGGAAACACCATATATTTT. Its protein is CASSQGMAGTGNTIYF.

The CDR3 coding sequence is TGTGCCAGTAGTCCGGACAGGGTAACTAATGAAAAACTGTTTTTT. Protein product: CASSPDRVTNEKLFF. The chain is built from TRBV19 and TRBJ1-4, with 8 bases matching TRBD1. Germline-derived CDR1 and CDR2 are LNHDA and SQIVND (reference sequence). After removal of 5 bases from V and 1 base from J, the junction contained 3 bases not matched to a gene. The CDR3 consists of 15 residues.

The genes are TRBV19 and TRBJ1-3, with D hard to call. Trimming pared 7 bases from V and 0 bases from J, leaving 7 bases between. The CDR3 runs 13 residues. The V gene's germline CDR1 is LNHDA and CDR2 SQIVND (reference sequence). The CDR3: CASIGYSGNTIYF. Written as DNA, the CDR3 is TGTGCCAGTATCGGGTACTCTGGAAACACCATATATTTT. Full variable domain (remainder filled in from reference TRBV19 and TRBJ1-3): DGGITQSPKYLFRKEGQNVTLSCEQNLNHDAMYWYRQDPGQGLRLIYYSQIVNDFQKGDIAEGYSVSREKKESFPLTVTSAQKNPTAFYLCASIGYSGNTIYFGEGSWLTVV.

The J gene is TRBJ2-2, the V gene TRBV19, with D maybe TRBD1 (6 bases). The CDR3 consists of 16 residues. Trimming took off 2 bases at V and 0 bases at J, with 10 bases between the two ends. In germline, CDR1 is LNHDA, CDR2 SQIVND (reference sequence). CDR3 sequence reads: CASSILGAANTGELFF. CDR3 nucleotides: TGTGCCAGTAGTATACTGGGGGCGGCGAACACCGGGGAGCTGTTTTTT.

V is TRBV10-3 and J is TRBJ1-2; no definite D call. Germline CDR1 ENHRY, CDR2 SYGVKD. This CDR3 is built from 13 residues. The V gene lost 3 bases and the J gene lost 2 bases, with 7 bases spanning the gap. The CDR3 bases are TGTGCCATCAGTGACGACATGAACTATGGCTACACCTTC. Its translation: CAISDDMNYGYTF.

The DNA of the CDR3 is TGTGCCAGCAGCCCGCCGACAGACCCGAACACTGAAGCTTTCTTT. It yields the protein CASSPPTDPNTEAFF. The gene calls are TRBV5-4 and TRBJ1-1; the D gene is possibly TRBD1 (5 bases). Germline values: CDR1 SGHNT, CDR2 YYREEE (reference sequence). V shed 4 bases and J shed 1 base, with 14 bases lying between them. CDR3 size: 15 residues. Combining the CDR3 with reference TRBV5-4 and TRBJ1-1 gives the whole variable domain ETGVTQSPTHLIKTRGQQVTLRCSSQSGHNTVSWYQQALGQGPQFIFQYYREEENGRGNFPPRFSGLQFPNYSSELNVNALELDDSALYLCASSPPTDPNTEAFFGQGTRLTVV.